The clone carrying this TCR beta chain was seen a handful of times. Its antigen is unknown. The data are from a study of T-cell memory formation after mild COVID-19. Study-level results: Clones contracting day 15 to 85 were balanced CD4/CD8; later expanders leaned CD4+.

TCRdb recomputed calls from the 5' RACE reads with MiXCR, one row per CDR3 protein. The sample includes roughly 260,000 distinct CDR3 sequences, about a sixth seen only once; the top ten take roughly 3.6%. Sequencing input: PBMCs or a T cell subset sorted from them (not recorded which). The sequence derives from a man aged 18 to 30 who had mild COVID-19 (a few samples of this study predate the infection). Cell type and time point are not known.

This chain's CDR3 is CAISGQYYTGELFF. CDR3 nucleotide sequence: TGTGCCATCAGTGGACAGTACTACACCGGGGAGCTGTTTTTT. The gene calls are TRBV10-3 and TRBJ2-2; D is possibly TRBD1 (5 bases). V gave up 4 bases and J gave up 3 bases, with 9 bases separating them. Germline V gives CDR1 ENHRY, CDR2 SYGVKD. The CDR3 is 14 amino acids.